One and the same sample provided the 28 T cell receptor beta chains below, sequenced in a study of beta chain features in type 1 diabetes. The authors reverse transcribed all of the isolated RNA, so sequencing captured expressed TCRB transcripts. The protocol was immunoSEQ multiplex PCR, while the TCRdb copy is restricted to in-frame clones and leaves out a portion. The table has some 220,000 clones, approximately 11% seen once. Input material: central memory CD4+ T cells from blood. These receptors originate from a man between 18 and 35 years old in good health.

J is TRBJ1-5 and V is TRBV27; D gene uncertain. V lost 2 bases, J lost 4 bases, and 9 bases lay in between. This CDR3 is built from 14 residues. Germline loops: CDR1 MNHEY, CDR2 SMNVEV (reference sequence). CDR3 in amino acids: CASSLGPGNQPQHF. CDR3 sequence (DNA): TGTGCCAGCAGTTTAGGACCGGGAAATCAGCCCCAGCATTTT.

The chain is built from TRBV5-4 and TRBJ1-1; no definite D call. The V end was cut by 3 bases, the J end by 0 bases, with 6 bases between. Germline V lookup: CDR1 SGHNT, CDR2 YYREEE (reference sequence). The CDR3 covers 13 residues. Here the CDR3 reads CASSSGVNTEAFF. The DNA for the CDR3 is TGTGCCAGCAGCTCCGGGGTGAACACTGAAGCTTTCTTT.

The chain has TRBV14 and TRBJ2-1; the D is unclear. The V gene lost 4 bases and the J gene lost 6 bases, with 16 bases spanning the gap. The germline V gene encodes CDR1 SGHDN and CDR2 FVKESK. CDR3 length: 15 residues. This chain's CDR3 is CASSPAGPRSNEQFF. CDR3 DNA sequence: TGTGCCAGCAGCCCAGCCGGACCTCGAAGCAATGAGCAGTTCTTC.

This clone came up a few times. This chain uses TRBV30 with TRBJ1-2, with D unresolved. The CDR3 runs 11 residues. Trimming cost V 8 bases and J 2 bases, with 9 bases left between them. From germline, CDR1 is GTSNPN and CDR2 SVGIG (reference sequence). In nucleotides, the CDR3 is TGTGCCACCCAGACCAACTATGGCTACACCTTC. Protein: CATQTNYGYTF.

This clone was counted between two and nine times. The chain uses TRBV4-1 and TRBJ1-4, with TRBD1 identical over 12 bases. The length of the CDR3 is 20 residues. After removal of 0 bases from V and 7 bases from J, the junction contained 15 bases not matched to a gene. CDR1 is MGHRA, CDR2 YSYEKL, per germline. The CDR3 protein is CASSQEGASGTGGIFEKLFF. DNA for the CDR3: TGCGCCAGCAGCCAAGAAGGGGCCTCCGGGACAGGGGGCATATTTGAAAAACTGTTTTTT.

A few counts support this clone. This sequence joins TRBV7-2 and TRBJ2-1; 13 bases are a match to TRBD2. The CDR3 extends over 15 amino acids. Germline CDR1 and CDR2: SGHTA and FQGNSA. Losses at the gene ends were 4 bases for V and 8 bases for J; bases not matched to a gene: 5. As DNA, the CDR3 is TGTGCCAGCAGCTCACGACTAGCGGGAGGAGATGAGCAGTTCTTC. Translated: CASSSRLAGGDEQFF.

The chain carries TRBV9 and TRBJ2-3, with 8 nucleotides matching TRBD2. The J segment lost 1 base and the V segment lost 0 bases, leaving 13 bases of the junction unmatched. Per the germline V gene, CDR1 is SGDLS and CDR2 is YYNGEE. The CDR3 sequence is 19 residues long. The CDR3 here is CASSVALAGRAAGTDTQYF. The DNA for the CDR3 is TGTGCCAGCAGCGTAGCCCTAGCGGGTAGGGCGGCTGGCACAGATACGCAGTATTTT.

V gene TRBV25-1 combines with J gene TRBJ2-2, with 9 bases lining up with TRBD1. The V gene end was trimmed by 5 bases and the J gene end by 6 bases; junction bases not matched to a gene: 7. CDR3 size: 15 residues. Germline CDR1 is MGHDK and CDR2 is SYGVNS. CDR3 sequence: CASSPDRGEAGELFF. The CDR3 DNA reads TGTGCCAGCAGTCCGGACAGGGGAGAGGCCGGGGAGCTGTTTTTT.

In this sample, this clone turned up a few times. J is TRBJ2-4 and V is TRBV28; 8 bases fit TRBD1. The V and J ends lost 3 bases and 9 bases, in that order; junction bases with no gene match: 10. The CDR3 length is 15 residues. Germline V gene data show CDR1 as MDHEN and CDR2 as SYDVKM. The CDR3 spells CASSLFRTGLVIQYF. Written as DNA, the CDR3 is TGTGCCAGCAGTTTGTTCAGGACAGGGTTGGTCATTCAGTACTTC.

This clone was observed many times. This sequence joins TRBV29-1 and TRBJ2-7; no definite D call. This CDR3 spans 9 amino acids. Germline values: CDR1 SQVTM, CDR2 ANQGSEA. V was trimmed by 3 bases and J by 12 bases, leaving 9 bases between them. This CDR3 reads CSVDKGRYF. DNA for the CDR3: TGCAGCGTTGATAAGGGTCGGTACTTC.

This clone was detected a few times. The chain has TRBV20-1 and TRBJ2-1, with D hard to call. CDR1 and CDR2 (germline): DFQATT, SNEGSKA (reference sequence). There are 11 residues in the CDR3. Trimming stripped 2 bases from V and 5 bases from J, with 4 bases between. For the CDR3, the DNA is TGCAGTGCTAGATCGGACAATGAGCAGTTCTTC. Its translation: CSARSDNEQFF.

This clone was seen only a few times. The rearrangement links TRBV28 to TRBJ2-7, with D perhaps matching TRBD2 (6 bases). This CDR3 has 14 residues. Trimming took off 10 bases at V and 5 bases at J, with 21 bases between the two ends. The germline gives CDR1 MDHEN, CDR2 SYDVKM. The chain's CDR3 is CAIPRIRELHEQYF. The DNA for the CDR3 is TGTGCCATTCCAAGGATACGGGAGCTTCACGAGCAGTACTTC.

This clone has more than one count but fewer than ten. V and J are TRBV29-1 and TRBJ1-5, with D tentatively TRBD1 (6 bases). Germline V CDR1 and CDR2: SQVTM, ANQGSEA. The CDR3 sequence is 13 residues long. The CDR3 DNA follows: TGCGGTTATCCAGGGGATAGCAATCAGCCCCAGCATTTT. Its protein product is CGYPGDSNQPQHF.

This clone was seen a handful of times. The V gene is TRBV5-8, the J gene TRBJ2-1, with 14 bases that match TRBD2. This CDR3 has 19 amino acids. In germline, CDR1 is SGHTS, CDR2 YDEGEE. V lost 5 bases to trimming and J lost 0 bases; unmatched junction nucleotides: 10. The CDR3 loop is CASRPGLAGADSSYNEQFF. The DNA of the CDR3 is TGTGCCAGCAGACCGGGACTAGCGGGAGCGGATAGCTCCTACAATGAGCAGTTCTTC.

The genes are TRBV2 and TRBJ1-2; possible D gene TRBD1, 5 bases. Trimming pared 6 bases from V and 3 bases from J, leaving 14 bases between. CDR1 SNHLY and CDR2 FYNNEI come from the germline V gene. This CDR3 has 14 residues. This CDR3 reads CASSVDSSYYGYTF. CDR3 nucleotide sequence: TGTGCCAGCAGCGTTGACAGCTCTTACTATGGCTACACCTTC.

This clone was seen a handful of times. This sequence joins TRBV19 and TRBJ2-6; 7 bases map to TRBD1. This CDR3 is 16 amino acids long. V shed 9 bases and J 4 bases; nucleotides not matched to a gene: 12. Germline V gene data show CDR1 as LNHDA and CDR2 as SQIVND (reference sequence). The CDR3 protein is CASVDRAGSGANVLTF. DNA for the CDR3: TGTGCCAGCGTCGACAGGGCAGGGTCCGGGGCCAACGTCCTGACTTTC.

The chain links TRBV5-1 to TRBJ2-5, with 11 bases that match TRBD2. The germline gives CDR1 SGHRS, CDR2 YFSETQ. The CDR3 length is 15 residues. With 1 base clipped from V and 5 bases from J, the junction kept 4 bases outside the gene matches. This CDR3 is CASSLTSGRIETQYF. CDR3 nucleotides: TGCGCCAGCAGCTTGACTAGCGGGAGAATTGAGACCCAGTACTTC. Supplemented by reference TRBV5-1 and TRBJ2-5, the full variable domain reads KAGVTQTPRYLIKTRGQQVTLSCSPISGHRSVSWYQQTPGQGLQFLFEYFSETQRNKGNFPGRFSGRQFSNSRSEMNVSTLELGDSALYLCASSLTSGRIETQYFGPGTRLLVL.

This clone came up a few times. The V call is TRBV7-8, the J call TRBJ2-1; no reliable D call. The V and J ends lost 0 bases and 6 bases respectively, with 15 bases between them. CDR1 SGHVS and CDR2 FQNEAQ come from the germline V gene. This CDR3 region has 16 residues. DNA of the CDR3: TGTGCCAGCAGCTTAGCGGCCTCGACGAGATCCAATGAGCAGTTCTTC. Translation: CASSLAASTRSNEQFF.

In the case of this clone: The sample has other DNA sequences that encode this CDR3 too. The V call is TRBV9, the J call TRBJ1-1; D not certain. Germline V lookup: CDR1 SGDLS, CDR2 YYNGEE. V was clipped by 2 bases and J by 1 base, with 6 bases between them. The CDR3 has 13 amino acids. The CDR3 region is CASSVGPNTEAFF. The CDR3 DNA is TGTGCCAGCAGCGTTGGCCCGAACACTGAAGCTTTCTTT.

The gene calls are TRBV18 and TRBJ2-1, with 9 nucleotides matching TRBD1. Germline loops: CDR1 KGHSH, CDR2 LQKENI. Germline trimming cut 2 bases from V and 7 bases from J; bases unmatched to any gene: 6. The CDR3 totals 15 residues. CDR3 region: CASSPTGTGLNEQFF. Written as DNA, the CDR3 is TGTGCCAGCTCACCAACCGGGACAGGGCTTAATGAGCAGTTCTTC.

This clone turned up a few times. The genes are TRBV4-1 and TRBJ2-2; D perhaps matches TRBD1 (5 bases). V lost 4 bases to trimming and J lost 7 bases, with 22 bases between them. The CDR3 has 17 amino acids. CDR1 and CDR2 (germline): MGHRA, YSYEKL. CDR3 residues: CASSPDKVSRGGGELFF. The CDR3 DNA reads TGCGCCAGCAGCCCAGACAAAGTATCAAGGGGTGGCGGGGAGCTGTTTTTT.

This clone appeared a few times. The genes are TRBV11-3 and TRBJ1-1, with D uncertain. Trimming took off 5 bases at V and 0 bases at J, with 7 bases between the two ends. CDR1 SGHNT and CDR2 YENEEA come from the germline V gene. There are 13 residues in the CDR3. CDR3 bases: TGTGCCAGCAGCGCCTCGCTGAACACTGAAGCTTTCTTT. Translated, it gives CASSASLNTEAFF.

This clone showed up just a few times. The chain is built from TRBV6-5 and TRBJ2-1; D is undetermined. CDR1 is MNHEY, CDR2 SVGAGI, per germline. The CDR3 is 14 amino acids. V was clipped by 8 bases and J by 0 bases, with 11 bases between them. The CDR3 nucleotides are TGTGCCAGCGGAGCCTCCAGCTCCTACAATGAGCAGTTCTTC. It specifies CASGASSSYNEQFF.

The rearrangement uses TRBV25-1 and TRBJ2-1; 11 bases match TRBD1. This CDR3 comprises 14 residues. Trimming took 6 bases from V and 12 from J; bases not matched to a gene: 10. The germline V gene has CDR1 MGHDK and CDR2 SYGVNS. CDR3 residues: CASSGQGALFRQFF. Here the CDR3 DNA reads TGTGCCAGCAGCGGACAGGGGGCTTTGTTTCGGCAGTTCTTC. Supplemented by reference TRBV25-1 and TRBJ2-1, the full variable domain reads EADIYQTPRYLVIGTGKKITLECSQTMGHDKMYWYQQDPGMELHLIHYSYGVNSTEKGDLSSESTVSRIRTEHFPLTLESARPSHTSQYLCASSGQGALFRQFFGPGTRLTVL.

As for this clone: The sample holds other DNA sequences that translate to the same CDR3. This rearrangement joins TRBV5-1 to TRBJ2-3; the D gene is possibly TRBD2 (6 bases). Germline lookup yields CDR1 SGHRS and CDR2 YFSETQ. This CDR3 spans 15 amino acids. The V end lost 1 base, the J end lost 0 bases, and 9 bases lay between the germline ends. In DNA form, the CDR3 reads TGCGCCAGCAGCTTGTCCGGGACTAGCACAGATACGCAGTATTTT. It yields the protein CASSLSGTSTDTQYF.

This clone was seen a few times. The chain couples TRBV19 to TRBJ2-1; 8 bases line up with TRBD1. Germline CDR1 and CDR2: LNHDA and SQIVND (reference sequence). CDR3 length equals 13 residues. V was pared by 5 bases and J by 5 bases, with 2 bases of the junction left unmatched. CDR3 sequence reads: CASSRQGHNEQFF. CDR3 coding DNA: TGTGCCAGTAGTCGACAGGGGCACAATGAGCAGTTCTTC. The full variable domain, in which reference TRBV19 and TRBJ2-1 provide the parts outside the CDR3, is DGGITQSPKYLFRKEGQNVTLSCEQNLNHDAMYWYRQDPGQGLRLIYYSQIVNDFQKGDIAEGYSVSREKKESFPLTVTSAQKNPTAFYLCASSRQGHNEQFFGPGTRLTVL.

This clone has a handful of counts. The chain is built from TRBV2 and TRBJ2-1; no firm D call. The V gene's germline CDR1 is SNHLY and CDR2 FYNNEI. The CDR3 is 14 amino acids. V was shortened by 7 bases and J by 1 base, with 11 bases between the two germline ends. The CDR3 DNA reads as TGTGCCAGCAACGAAAGAGCGTCCTACAATGAGCAGTTCTTC. Residues: CASNERASYNEQFF.

The chain recombines TRBV7-2 with TRBJ1-2; D is ambiguous. V lost 4 bases and J 2 bases, leaving 5 bases between the germline ends. This CDR3 is 12 amino acids long. The germline CDR1 and CDR2 sequences are SGHTA and FQGNSA. The CDR3 protein is CASSSRNYGYTF. CDR3 DNA sequence: TGTGCCAGCAGCTCGAGGAACTATGGCTACACCTTC.